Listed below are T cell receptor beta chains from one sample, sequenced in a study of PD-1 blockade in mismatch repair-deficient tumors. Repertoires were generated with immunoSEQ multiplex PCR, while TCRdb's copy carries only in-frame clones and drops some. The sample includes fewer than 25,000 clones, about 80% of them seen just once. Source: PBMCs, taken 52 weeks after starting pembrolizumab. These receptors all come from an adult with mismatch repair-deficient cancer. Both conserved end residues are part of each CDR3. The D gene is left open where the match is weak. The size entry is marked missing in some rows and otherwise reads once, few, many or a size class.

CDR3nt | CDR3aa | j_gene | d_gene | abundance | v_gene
TGTGCCAGCAGCGTAGGGAGTTTTACAGATACGCAGTATTTT | CASSVGSFTDTQYF | TRBJ2-3 | - | - | TRBV9
TGTGCCAGCAGTTACAGGGGGAAGACAGATACGCAGTATTTT | CASSYRGKTDTQYF | TRBJ2-3 | - | - | TRBV6-5
TGCAGTGCTAGTTACACCTATGGCTACACCTTC | CSASYTYGYTF | TRBJ1-2 | - | - | TRBV20-1
TGTGCCAGCAGCTTTCACAGGGGACCTGAAGCTTTCTTT | CASSFHRGPEAFF | TRBJ1-1 | TRBD1 | once | TRBV5-4
TGCAGCGGTGGACAGTACAATGAGCAGTTCTTC | CSGGQYNEQFF | TRBJ2-1 | - | - | TRBV29-1
TGCGCCAGCACCCCTGCGATCTCTGGAAACACCATATATTTT | CASTPAISGNTIYF | TRBJ1-3 | - | - | TRBV10-1
TGTGCCAGCAGTGAAGTAGGGAGCGCGGATCAGCCCCAGCATTTT | CASSEVGSADQPQHF | TRBJ1-5 | - | - | TRBV2
TGCAGCGTCGGGACCCTACTAGCGACAAACACCGGGGAGCTGTTTTTT | CSVGTLLATNTGELFF | TRBJ2-2 | TRBD2 | - | TRBV29-1
TGTGCCAGCAGCGCTGAGGACAGGCGCTATGGCTACACCTTC | CASSAEDRRYGYTF | TRBJ1-2 | TRBD1 | - | TRBV9
TGCGCCAGCAGCTCAGCGGGAGTTCTGCCAGATACGCAGTATTTT | CASSSAGVLPDTQYF | TRBJ2-3 | TRBD2 | once | TRBV5-1
TGCGCCAGCAGTGAGTTTCGCGCAGGGTCGAACACCGGGGAGCTGTTTTTT | CASSEFRAGSNTGELFF | TRBJ2-2 | - | - | TRBV10-1
TGTGCCAGCAGCTCCGGAGGGTTCACAGATACGCAGTATTTT | CASSSGGFTDTQYF | TRBJ2-3 | - | - | TRBV7-9
TGCGCCAGCAGCGCCCCCGGGGGGCCGAGCTCCTACGAGCAGTACTTC | CASSAPGGPSSYEQYF | TRBJ2-7 | - | - | TRBV5-1
TGTGCCAGCAGTTTCTTCCTTGGGACTAGCGGGATCCACGAGCAGTACTTC | CASSFFLGTSGIHEQYF | TRBJ2-7 | TRBD2 | - | TRBV28
TGTGCCAGCAGTTCGCCGAGCGGGAGGCTCGCAGATACGCAGTATTTT | CASSSPSGRLADTQYF | TRBJ2-3 | TRBD2 | - | TRBV27
TGTGCCAGCAGTCCTCCGGGAGGCTACTATGGCTACACCTTC | CASSPPGGYYGYTF | TRBJ1-2 | - | once | TRBV28
TGCGCCAGCAGCCCGGCGGGATATTCCTACGAGCAGTACTTC | CASSPAGYSYEQYF | TRBJ2-7 | - | - | TRBV5-1
TGTGCCAGCAGCCGACGACAGGGGCACGAGCAGTACTTC | CASSRRQGHEQYF | TRBJ2-7 | TRBD1 | - | TRBV11-3
TGCAGCGTTGGGACTAGCGGGAGGGGGAATGAGCAGTTCTTC | CSVGTSGRGNEQFF | TRBJ2-1 | TRBD2 | - | TRBV29-1
TGTGCCAGCACCGGGACAGGGTCGAGCAATCAGCCCCAGCATTTT | CASTGTGSSNQPQHF | TRBJ1-5 | TRBD1 | - | TRBV6-1
TGTGCCAGCAGCGGGGCGGGAAGGAGTTATGGCTACACCTTC | CASSGAGRSYGYTF | TRBJ1-2 | - | - | TRBV5-4
TGTGCCAGCAGCCGACAGGGGTACGAGCAGTACTTC | CASSRQGYEQYF | TRBJ2-7 | TRBD1 | - | TRBV7-2
TGTGCCAGCAGCCAAGATGCCCTAGCGGGACCCACTGGGCAGTTCTTC | CASSQDALAGPTGQFF | TRBJ2-1 | TRBD2 | - | TRBV14
TGTGCCAGTACACTAGCGGGTAACTTCTACGAGCAGTACTTC | CASTLAGNFYEQYF | TRBJ2-7 | TRBD2 | few | TRBV28
TGTGCCAGCAGTGCTTCAGGGGGCGGCTATGGCTACACCTTC | CASSASGGGYGYTF | TRBJ1-2 | TRBD1 | - | TRBV2
TGCGCCAGCAGCTTTGGAGACAGGCATGCAACTAATGAAAAACTGTTTTTT | CASSFGDRHATNEKLFF | TRBJ1-4 | - | - | TRBV5-1
TGTGCCAGCAGTTTGTGGAGCAGGGAGGCCGGGGAGCTGTTTTTT | CASSLWSREAGELFF | TRBJ2-2 | - | - | TRBV27
TGTGCCTGGAGGCCGACAGGGGAGGACTATGGCTACACCTTC | CAWRPTGEDYGYTF | TRBJ1-2 | TRBD1 | - | TRBV30
TGTGCCAGTAGTCTTCGGACTAGCGGGAGTATGAGGGAAACCTACAATGAGCAGTTCTTC | CASSLRTSGSMRETYNEQFF | TRBJ2-1 | TRBD2 | - | TRBV19
TGTGCCTGGAGTGTACTGGGGGGGACTGAAGCTTTCTTT | CAWSVLGGTEAFF | TRBJ1-1 | - | - | TRBV30
TGTGCTAGTGGCCTCGGGAGGGCCGGAGAGACCCAGTACTTC | CASGLGRAGETQYF | TRBJ2-5 | TRBD2 | - | TRBV12-5
TGTGCCAGCAGTCTCCGGAGGGGGGGAGCCTACGAGCAGTACTTC | CASSLRRGGAYEQYF | TRBJ2-7 | - | - | TRBV14
TGCGCCAGCAGCCTGGGTGGGCGTCCTAGCACAGATACGCAGTATTTT | CASSLGGRPSTDTQYF | TRBJ2-3 | - | - | TRBV5-1
TGTGCCAGTGGGACTGAAGCTAACTATGGCTACACCTTC | CASGTEANYGYTF | TRBJ1-2 | - | few | TRBV6-1
TGTGCCACCAGCAGAGGGAAGCCAGGGGAGCAGTTCTTC | CATSRGKPGEQFF | TRBJ2-1 | - | - | TRBV15
TGTGCCAGCAGTTCGGTAGCGGGAGGGCCCTACAATGAGCAGTTCTTC | CASSSVAGGPYNEQFF | TRBJ2-1 | TRBD2 | - | TRBV27
TGTGCCAGCAGCGAGGGACAGGGGCATATCTACGAGCAGTACTTC | CASSEGQGHIYEQYF | TRBJ2-7 | TRBD1 | - | TRBV7-6
TGTGCCAGCAGTGGGACTAGCGGGAGTTCGGTCTACAATGAGCAGTTCTTC | CASSGTSGSSVYNEQFF | TRBJ2-1 | TRBD2 | - | TRBV28